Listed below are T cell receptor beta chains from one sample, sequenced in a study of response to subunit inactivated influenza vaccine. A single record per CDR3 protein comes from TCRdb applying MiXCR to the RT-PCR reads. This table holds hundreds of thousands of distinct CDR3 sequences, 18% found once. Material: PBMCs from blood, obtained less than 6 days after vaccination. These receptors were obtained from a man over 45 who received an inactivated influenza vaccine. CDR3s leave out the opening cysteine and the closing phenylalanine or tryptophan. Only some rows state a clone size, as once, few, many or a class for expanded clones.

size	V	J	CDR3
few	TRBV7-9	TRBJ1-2	ASTNGGDYGYT
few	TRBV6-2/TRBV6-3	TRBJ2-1	ASRPSGAPDEQF
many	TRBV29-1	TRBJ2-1	SAGPYNEQF
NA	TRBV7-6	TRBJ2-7	ASSLSPRTGASSWTYEQY
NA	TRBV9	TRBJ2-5	ASSVSPQKEETQY
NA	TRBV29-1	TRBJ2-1	SVEGSGRFSYNEQF
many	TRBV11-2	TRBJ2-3	ASSLVFAGLAAPYADTQY
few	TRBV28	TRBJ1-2	ASRSGTGLRYT
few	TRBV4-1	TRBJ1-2	ASSQEIGRGYGYT
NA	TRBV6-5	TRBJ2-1	ASSYFAGAYNEQF
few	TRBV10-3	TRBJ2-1	AISESYQRSGNEQF
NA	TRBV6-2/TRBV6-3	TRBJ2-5	ASSPPPGAKETQY
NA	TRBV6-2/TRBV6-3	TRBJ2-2	ASSYRGGYNTGELF
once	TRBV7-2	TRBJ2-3	ASSRGLAVTDTQY
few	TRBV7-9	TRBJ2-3	ASSLVSGGPFTDTQY
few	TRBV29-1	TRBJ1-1	SVKGQGMNTEAF
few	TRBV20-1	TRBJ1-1	SARSTRGVTEAF
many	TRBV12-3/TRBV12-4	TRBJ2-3	ASSFQGPNTDTQY
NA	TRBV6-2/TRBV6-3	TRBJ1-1	ASRTGGWGTEAF
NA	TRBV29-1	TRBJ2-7	SVRQGNYEQY
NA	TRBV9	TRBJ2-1	ASSERLGGNYNEQF
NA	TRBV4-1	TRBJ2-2	ASSVQPARIGELF
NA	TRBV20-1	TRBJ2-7	SARDRRDTYEQY
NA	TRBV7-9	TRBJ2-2	ASSFSGDGTGELF
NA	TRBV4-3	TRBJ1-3	ASSQALGTVSGNTIY
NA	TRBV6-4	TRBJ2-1	ASSVSGGASEQF
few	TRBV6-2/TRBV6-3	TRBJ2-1	ASSYSTYRGDDEQF
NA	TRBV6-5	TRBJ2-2	ASSYSYFKGFNTGELF
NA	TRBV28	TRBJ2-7	ASSRGDGLYEQY
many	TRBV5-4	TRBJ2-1	ASSSPGQGSEQF
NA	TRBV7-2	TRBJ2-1	ASSWAGAYNEQF
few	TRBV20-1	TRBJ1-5	SARDRGQGDYSNQPQH
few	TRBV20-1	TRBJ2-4	SAGSPGREH
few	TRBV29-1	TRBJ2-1	SVPGTGNNEQF
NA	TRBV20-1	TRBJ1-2	SGGPEDDNYGYT
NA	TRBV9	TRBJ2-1	ASSDHGTTVRNEQF
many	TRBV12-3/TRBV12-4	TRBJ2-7	ASSLEWVYEQY
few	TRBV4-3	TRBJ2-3	ASSQGWGDSTDTQY
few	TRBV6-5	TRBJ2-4	ASSYPQGNKNIQY
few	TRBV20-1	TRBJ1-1	SALDPLVAF
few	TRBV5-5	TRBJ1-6	ASSFSTGVRSPLH
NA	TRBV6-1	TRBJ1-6	ASSEVDREQSPLH
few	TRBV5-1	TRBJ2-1	ASSFLQGSEQF
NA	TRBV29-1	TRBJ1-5	SALWGENQPQH
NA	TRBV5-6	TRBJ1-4	ASSLAWSLREKLF
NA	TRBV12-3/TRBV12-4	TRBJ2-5	ASSYLAEQETQY
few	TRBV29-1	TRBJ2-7	SVAMTGAYEQY
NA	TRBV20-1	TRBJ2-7	SADHAAGEMSSYEQY
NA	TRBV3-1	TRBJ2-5	ASSQAEPQETQY
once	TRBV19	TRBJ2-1	ASTLKGDPRKQF
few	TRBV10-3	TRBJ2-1	AISPAGGPEQF
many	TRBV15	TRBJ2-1	ATSTWKLADNEQF
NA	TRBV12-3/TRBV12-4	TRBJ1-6	ASSLGVGRGNSPLH
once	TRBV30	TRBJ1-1	AWSVRIGTEAF